This TCR beta chain was identified in a study of memory CD4+ T cells and cytomegalovirus serostatus. Across the study: Donors were healthy Belgian adults, fewer than ten CMV seropositive and about 24 seronegative.

This clone has a handful of counts. In germline, CDR1 is SEHNR, CDR2 FQNEAQ (reference sequence). V lost 0 bases to trimming and J lost 8 bases, with 4 bases between them. CDR3 size: 11 residues. Sequencing used immunoSEQ multiplex PCR; TCRdb keeps in-frame clones, though not all of them. The sample has over 40,000 clones, 70% to 75% seen once. Single viable CD3+CD4+CD8-CD45RO+ cells were sorted as the memory CD4+ T cells. Serostatus was set by detecting CMV pp150, pp28, p38, p52 IgG. Total CD4+ T cells were enriched by CD4 positive selection. The chain is built from TRBV7-9 and TRBJ1-1, with D uncertain. Sequenced input: memory CD4+ T cells from blood. The sequence came from an adult in good health and CMV-seropositive. DNA of the CDR3: TGTGCCAGCAGCTTAGCAGGGGAAGCTTTCTTT. It is translated as CASSLAGEAFF.